This T cell receptor beta chain was sequenced in a study of blood T cells in healthy people across ages (dated by TCRdb to the mid-2010s). For the wider study: In model experiments, roughly one uniquely barcoded TCR beta cDNA molecule per two T cells was captured by template switching. Using deep sequencing normalized with unique cDNA molecular identifiers, the study measured how TCR beta repertoire diversity changes with age. To avoid experimental bias, donors of different ages were distributed randomly across sequencing lanes. The donors were divided into four age groups: young (average approximately 16 years), middle-aged (about 41), aged (approximately 59) and long-lived (more than 75). Two additional independent replicas of 1 million unique cDNA reads from the same blood draw were analyzed for two donors (one aged 18 to 30 and one aged 80 or older).

The donors were roughly 39 Caucasian individuals from Russia, aged roughly 6 to 95 years, who were systemically healthy. Roughly 9.5 milliliters of peripheral blood were drawn from each donor into EDTA-treated Vacutainer tubes. Ficoll-Paque density-gradient centrifugation was used to isolate PBMCs, with at least 6 million obtained per sample. Trizol reagent was used to extract total RNA from the PBMCs, yielding at least 5.5 micrograms per sample. The percentages of naive CD45RAhigh/CD27high T cells were determined by flow cytometry on a PBMC aliquot from every donor. The receptor library was made with 5' RACE. Sequencing took place on an Illumina HiSeq 2500. The second PCR ran for roughly 6 to 11 cycles and used a J-beta primer mix along with a sample-barcoded 5' primer. A unique molecular identifier was introduced onto each TCR beta cDNA molecule by a template-switch 5' adaptor carrying 12 random nucleotides. Each sample yielded at least 3 million CDR3-containing paired-end reads. All of the RNA was converted into first-strand cDNA using the Mint cDNA synthesis kit, with a TRBC-specific oligonucleotide serving as the primer. All cDNA was treated with uracil-DNA glycosylase and then went through a first 18-cycle PCR with the universal primers M1SS and BC2_uni_R. The original methods were these. For normalization, 1 million high-quality reads, each with a distinct molecular identifier, were randomly selected from each sample. Instead of being binned into consensus sequences, reads that shared molecular identifiers were thrown out. MiTCR, with a Q25 quality threshold and the strictest error-elimination algorithm, was used for CDR3 identification, clonotype clustering and error correction. A nonparametric unseen species model using Euler transformation provided a lower-bound estimate of total TCR beta diversity. TCRdb ran its own pipeline on the public reads, namely fastp trimming at Q25 and MiXCR clone calling, and kept in-frame beta chains. Under each unique CDR3 protein, matching rows form one entry showing the most common genes and DNA. For this entry, the V and J calls and clone size follow TCRdb and not the study's own pipeline. The sample table contains roughly 1,500,000 distinct CDR3 sequences; only one count was recorded for roughly 30% of them. The ten top clones hold about 11% of the sample.

V lost 6 bases and J lost 7 bases; the stretch between them is 20 bases long. The germline V gene supplies CDR1 SGHRS and CDR2 YFSETQ. The CDR3 numbers 15 residues from cysteine through phenylalanine. Here the CDR3 DNA is all that survives: 45 bases in frame from base 1. Findings and caveats that apply to the study as a whole: Donor CMV infection status was unknown, potentially confounding age-related changes in expanded clonotypes. There was a strong correlation between observed TCR beta diversity and the percentage of naive T cells measured by flow cytometry. Because profiling used bulk unsorted PBMCs, naive and antigen-experienced compartments could not be compared conclusively. Observed TCR beta diversity per million T cells fell roughly linearly with age, and a significant reduction was already apparent by age about 36. Compared with the aged group, the long-lived group had more naive CD4+ T cells, fewer expanded clones and increased TCR diversity, suggesting age selection. Estimates of total diversity based on one million sequenced T cells were regarded as lower bounds and as underestimates.

This clonotype has just a few counts. Its cognate antigen has yet to be identified. Per-base qualities were not stored, and no clone one base away is much larger. This sequence uses TRBV5-1 and TRBJ2-1, with the D call tentatively TRBD1 or TRBD2, each fitting 5 bases. The sequence was collected from a woman under 40 in good health. Sequenced sample: blood. The CDR3 region reads CASTEQAGTNNEQFF. The nucleotide sequence reads as follows: TGCGCCAGCACCGAACAAGCCGGGACGAATAATGAGCAGTTCTTC. Extended through the reference TRBV5-1 and TRBJ2-1 proteins, this CDR3 yields the full variable domain: KAGVTQTPRYLIKTRGQQVTLSCSPISGHRSVSWYQQTPGQGLQFLFEYFSETQRNKGNFPGRFSGRQFSNSRSEMNVSTLELGDSALYLCASTEQAGTNNEQFFGPGTRLTVL.